What follows are 21 T cell receptor beta chains derived from one specimen sequenced in a study of T cell changes during pregnancy in multiple sclerosis. Repertoires were generated with immunoSEQ multiplex PCR, while TCRdb's copy carries only in-frame clones and drops some. There are 85,000 to 130,000 clones in the sample; about nine tenths occur only once, and around 1.5% lies in the top ten. The starting material was peripheral blood, obtained after pregnancy. The receptors stem from a female donor with multiple sclerosis, enrolled in a pregnancy study.

The rearrangement links TRBV15 to TRBJ1-3, with D possibly matching TRBD1 (6 bases). V was shortened by 0 bases and J by 0 bases, with 24 bases between the two germline ends. This CDR3 comprises 21 residues. From germline, CDR1 is LNHNV and CDR2 YYDKDF (reference sequence). CDR3 nucleotide sequence: TGTGCCACCAGCAGAGATTGGCAGGGGCGCTGGTCCATCTTCTCTGGAAACACCATATATTTT. Translated, it gives CATSRDWQGRWSIFSGNTIYF.

This clone has a single count. The rearrangement joins TRBV28 to TRBJ2-7, with D possibly being TRBD1 (6 bases). CDR3 size: 15 residues. V lost 6 bases and J lost 0, with 15 bases in between. Germline V gives CDR1 MDHEN, CDR2 SYDVKM. The CDR3 bases are TGTGCCAGCAGGGACAGTGGGAAACACTCCTACGAGCAGTACTTC. Translating it yields CASRDSGKHSYEQYF.

The chain carries TRBV2 and TRBJ2-1, with 7 bases fitting TRBD2. CDR1 and CDR2 (germline): SNHLY, FYNNEI. The CDR3 length is 15 residues. V was clipped by 9 bases and J by 0 bases; unmatched bases: 8. In DNA, the CDR3 is TGTGCCAGTTCTGAGCGGGATAGCTCCTACAATGAGCAGTTCTTC. Its protein is CASSERDSSYNEQFF.

CDR3 protein: CASSYRAGYHSYEQYF. In DNA form, the CDR3 reads TGTGCCAGTAGTTACCGGGCGGGTTATCACTCCTACGAGCAGTACTTC. The chain combines TRBV19 with TRBJ2-7; tentative D call: TRBD2 (5 bases). The length of the CDR3 is 16 residues. V was trimmed by 5 bases and J by 0 bases, leaving 17 bases between them. Germline CDR1 and CDR2: LNHDA and SQIVND (reference sequence).

This chain uses TRBV18 with TRBJ2-7, with 8 positions matching TRBD1. CDR1 is KGHSH, CDR2 LQKENI, per germline. J lost 1 base, V lost 6 bases, and 5 bases had no gene match. The CDR3 totals 14 residues. CDR3 nucleotides: TGTGCCAGCTCCGAGACAGGGGATTCCTACGAGCAGTACTTC. Translating it yields CASSETGDSYEQYF.

The V and J genes are TRBV11-2 and TRBJ2-5, with 10 bases aligning to TRBD2. The J call may not be correct, given that the DNA end is closer to TRBJ2-7. Looked up from germline, CDR1 is SGHAT and CDR2 is FQNNGV. The CDR3 sequence is 13 residues long. The CDR3 bases are TGTGCCACCAAAGCGGGAGGGGTCTACGAGCAGTACTTC. Translation: CATKAGGVYEQYF.

The rearrangement joins TRBV27 to TRBJ2-7; possibly TRBD2 for D (5 bases). Germline V CDR1 and CDR2: MNHEY, SMNVEV (reference sequence). This CDR3 has 13 amino acids. Trimming left V 6 bases short and J 7 bases short, with 16 bases between. The CDR3 reads CASSRTQRGEQYF. CDR3 DNA: TGTGCCAGCAGCCGGACTCAAAGAGGGGAGCAGTACTTC.

J is TRBJ1-5 and V is TRBV6-5; 7 bases align to TRBD1. The V gene's germline CDR1 is MNHEY and CDR2 SVGAGI. This CDR3 region has 15 residues. Trimming cost V 6 bases and J 0 bases; bases outside gene matches: 5. This CDR3 reads CASRKQGSSNQPQHF. The CDR3 bases are TGTGCCAGCAGGAAACAGGGGAGTAGCAATCAGCCCCAGCATTTT.

This chain links TRBV9 with TRBJ2-1, with 15 bases aligning to TRBD2. V lost 3 bases, J lost 8 bases, and 3 bases stayed unmatched. The CDR3 covers 15 residues. Germline V lookup: CDR1 SGDLS, CDR2 YYNGEE. The CDR3 region is CASSGGLAGGHEQFF. The CDR3 DNA sequence: TGTGCCAGCAGCGGGGGACTAGCGGGAGGCCATGAGCAGTTCTTC.

The chain is built from TRBV5-5 and TRBJ2-6, with 7 bases matching TRBD2. V gave up 5 bases and J gave up 2 bases; unmatched junction bases: 4. Germline V gene sequence: CDR1 SGHKS, CDR2 YYEKEE (reference sequence). The CDR3 is 15 residues long. The CDR3 nucleotides are TGTGCCAGCAGTAGGGAGGGAACTGGGGCCAACGTCCTGACTTTC. Its translation is CASSREGTGANVLTF. The full variable domain, completed using reference TRBV5-5 and TRBJ2-6, is DAGVTQSPTHLIKTRGQQVTLRCSPISGHKSVSWYQQVLGQGPQFIFQYYEKEERGRGNFPDRFSARQFPNYSSELNVNALLLGDSALYLCASSREGTGANVLTFGAGSRLTVL.

This sequence joins TRBV28 and TRBJ1-1, with D perhaps TRBD1 (5 bases). Trimming removed 2 bases from V and 0 bases from J, with 7 bases in between. This CDR3 has 14 amino acids. Germline V gives CDR1 MDHEN, CDR2 SYDVKM. The CDR3 is CASSLNRLNTEAFF. DNA for the CDR3: TGTGCCAGCAGTTTAAACAGGTTGAACACTGAAGCTTTCTTT.

The CDR3 loop reads CASSLAGGTQREQFF. CDR3 sequence (DNA): TGTGCCAGCAGCTTAGCGGGAGGGACACAGAGGGAGCAGTTCTTC. This chain connects TRBV7-3 to TRBJ2-1; 9 positions match TRBD2. The CDR3 length is 15 residues. The V and J ends lost 2 bases and 10 bases, in that order; junction bases with no gene match: 9. CDR1 is SGHTA, CDR2 FQGTGA, per germline. Drawing the rest from reference TRBV7-3 and TRBJ2-1, the complete variable domain is GAGVSQTPSNKVTEKGKYVELRCDPISGHTALYWYRQSLGQGPEFLIYFQGTGAADDSGLPNDRFFAVRPEGSVSTLKIQRTERGDSAVYLCASSLAGGTQREQFFGPGTRLTVL.

This clone was recorded once. The chain couples TRBV9 to TRBJ1-3; D is perhaps TRBD1 (5 bases). Trimming shortened V by 3 bases and J by 7 bases, and 17 bases separated the two germline ends. The CDR3 covers 15 residues. Per the germline V gene, CDR1 is SGDLS and CDR2 is YYNGEE. The CDR3: CASSGPGTAGNTIYF. The CDR3 DNA reads as TGTGCCAGCAGCGGGCCCGGGACGGCGGGGAACACCATATATTTT.

Only one count was recorded for this clone. V and J are TRBV30 and TRBJ1-5, with D unclear. Trimming left V 3 bases short and J 0 bases short, with 9 bases between. The CDR3 runs to 14 residues. CDR1 is GTSNPN and CDR2 is SVGIG in the germline V gene (reference sequence). This CDR3 is CAWRGDNSNQPQHF. CDR3 nucleotide sequence: TGTGCCTGGAGAGGAGATAATAGCAATCAGCCCCAGCATTTT.

The chain recombines TRBV19 with TRBJ1-1; D unclear. Germline V gene sequence: CDR1 LNHDA, CDR2 SQIVND (reference sequence). This CDR3 comprises 13 residues. V lost 2 bases and J 3 bases, leaving 7 bases between the germline ends. CDR3 sequence (DNA): TGTGCCAGTAGTATATCTCAGGACACTGAAGCTTTCTTT. Amino acids: CASSISQDTEAFF.

The chain recombines TRBV27 with TRBJ2-2, with TRBD1 as a possible D gene (6 bases). Germline CDR1 reads MNHEY; CDR2 reads SMNVEV (reference sequence). The ends were cut back, 1 base at V and 4 bases at J, with 10 bases in the middle. The CDR3 sequence is 15 residues long. The CDR3 DNA sequence: TGTGCCAGCAGTTTATATAGGGACACCACCGGGGAGCTGTTTTTT. It specifies CASSLYRDTTGELFF.

The chain combines TRBV5-1 with TRBJ1-4, with a tentative D call TRBD1 (6 bases). The V and J ends lost 4 bases and 0 bases respectively, with 13 bases between them. Germline-derived CDR1 and CDR2 are SGHRS and YFSETQ. The CDR3 covers 16 residues. The CDR3 is CASSPGAAATNEKLFF. In nucleotides, the CDR3 is TGCGCCAGCAGCCCAGGGGCAGCTGCAACTAATGAAAAACTGTTTTTT.

This clone was detected only once. The chain couples TRBV6-1 to TRBJ1-5; D call uncertain. Germline CDR1 reads MNHNS; CDR2 reads SASEGT. The ends were cut back, 2 bases at V and 4 bases at J, with 12 bases in the middle. CDR3 length: 15 amino acids. DNA of the CDR3: TGTGCCAGCAGTGAAATCGGGTTCCTAAATCAGCCCCAGCATTTT. As protein: CASSEIGFLNQPQHF.

The chain is built from TRBV2 and TRBJ2-2; 9 nucleotides line up with TRBD2. After removal of 7 bases from V and 6 bases from J, the junction contained 9 bases not matched to a gene. The germline gives CDR1 SNHLY, CDR2 FYNNEI. This CDR3 comprises 15 residues. In DNA, the CDR3 is TGTGCCAGCACGACCGGGACTAGCCTCGCCGGGGAGCTGTTTTTT. Amino acid sequence: CASTTGTSLAGELFF.

The rearrangement joins TRBV2 to TRBJ1-3; weak D call: TRBD1 (6 bases). V lost 6 bases to trimming and J lost 0 bases, with 6 bases between them. The CDR3 is made up of 13 amino acids. Germline V gives CDR1 SNHLY, CDR2 FYNNEI. CDR3 in amino acids: CASRQGSGNTIYF. In nucleotides, the CDR3 is TGTGCCAGCAGACAGGGCTCTGGAAACACCATATATTTT.

This chain links TRBV19 with TRBJ2-7, with TRBD1 matching 10 bases. V dropped 5 bases and J dropped 4; count of bases not matched to a gene: 8. CDR3 length: 15 residues. Germline assignment: CDR1 LNHDA and CDR2 SQIVND (reference sequence). CDR3 DNA: TGTGCCAGTAGTTCGGGACAGGGGATAGGGTACGAGCAGTACTTC. Encoded protein: CASSSGQGIGYEQYF.